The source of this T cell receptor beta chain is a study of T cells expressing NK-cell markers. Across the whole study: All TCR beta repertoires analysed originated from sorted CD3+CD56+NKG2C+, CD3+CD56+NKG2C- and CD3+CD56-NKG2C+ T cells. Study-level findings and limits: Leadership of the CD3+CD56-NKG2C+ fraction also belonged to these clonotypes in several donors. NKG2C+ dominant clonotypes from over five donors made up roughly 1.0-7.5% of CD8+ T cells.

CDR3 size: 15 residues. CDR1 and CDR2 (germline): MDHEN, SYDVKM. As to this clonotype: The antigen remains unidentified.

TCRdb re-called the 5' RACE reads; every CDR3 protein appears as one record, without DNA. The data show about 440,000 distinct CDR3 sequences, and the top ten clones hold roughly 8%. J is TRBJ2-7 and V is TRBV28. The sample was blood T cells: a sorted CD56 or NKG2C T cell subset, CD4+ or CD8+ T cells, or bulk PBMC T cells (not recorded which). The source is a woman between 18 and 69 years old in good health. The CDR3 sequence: CASIGRDFPSYEQYF.